This entry lists 7 T cell receptor beta chains sequenced from one sample in a study of glioma-infiltrating T cells after dendritic cell vaccination. Using immunoSEQ multiplex PCR, the repertoire was profiled, and TCRdb retains in-frame clones only, with some absent. The repertoire consists of approximately 91,000 clones, with more than 80% occurring once and the leading ten covering 2% to 2.5%. Time point here: after dendritic cell vaccination, including at tumor progression/relapse. The sequences come from blood, collected after dendritic cell vaccination. The receptors were sampled from a human donor with glioblastoma.

The chain carries TRBV7-9 and TRBJ1-6; 8 bases are a match to TRBD1. Germline CDR1 reads SEHNR; CDR2 reads FQNEAQ (reference sequence). This CDR3 has 14 residues. V lost 3 bases, J lost 10 bases, and 5 bases stayed unmatched. The CDR3, as DNA: TGTGCCAGCAGCTTCGGACAGGGTGGGTCACCCCTCCACTTT. This gives the protein CASSFGQGGSPLHF.

In nucleotides, the CDR3 is TGCAGCGTCGATGAACGGGACACCGACCCCTATGGCTACACCTTC. Amino acids: CSVDERDTDPYGYTF. This chain connects TRBV29-1 to TRBJ1-2, with a weak D call TRBD1 (6 bases). CDR3 length: 15 residues. V was clipped by 6 bases and J by 4 bases, with 21 bases between them. Germline CDR1 is SQVTM and CDR2 is ANQGSEA.

J is TRBJ2-7 and V is TRBV20-1, with D perhaps matching TRBD2 (6 bases). Germline-derived CDR1 and CDR2 are DFQATT and SNEGSKA (reference sequence). V lost 4 bases and J lost 10, with 14 bases in between. The length of the CDR3 is 11 residues. CDR3 DNA sequence: TGCAGTGCTATGCGTGGGGACTCCCAGTACTTC. It is translated as CSAMRGDSQYF.

The V and J genes are TRBV5-1 and TRBJ2-1, with 10 bases matching TRBD2. J lost 8 bases, V lost 0 bases, and 5 bases had no gene match. The germline gives CDR1 SGHRS, CDR2 YFSETQ. The CDR3 length is 15 residues. The CDR3 loop reads CASSLVAGGLDEQFF. CDR3 DNA sequence: TGCGCCAGCAGCTTGGTAGCGGGGGGTCTCGATGAGCAGTTCTTC.

For the CDR3, the DNA is TGTGCCAGCATCTCCCCAGGGGTCGGGGAGCTGTTTTTT. Protein product: CASISPGVGELFF. The chain is built from TRBV6-5 and TRBJ2-2, with D possibly being TRBD1 (6 bases). Looked up from germline, CDR1 is MNHEY and CDR2 is SVGAGI. The CDR3 consists of 13 residues. Deletions cut 7 bases from V and 7 bases from J, with 13 bases between.

The count of this clone is one. This sequence joins TRBV11-2 and TRBJ2-5; 9 bases map to TRBD2. This CDR3 comprises 17 residues. The trim removed 1 base at V and 5 bases at J, leaving 11 bases unmatched. Germline V gene data show CDR1 as SGHAT and CDR2 as FQNNGV. The CDR3 nucleotides are TGTGCCAGCAGCTTAGGTGGCGGTAGCGGGGGCGGGGAGACCCAGTACTTC. Its protein is CASSLGGGSGGGETQYF. Supplemented by reference TRBV11-2 and TRBJ2-5, the full variable domain reads EAGVAQSPRYKIIEKRQSVAFWCNPISGHATLYWYQQILGQGPKLLIQFQNNGVVDDSQLPKDRFSAERLKGVDSTLKIQPAKLEDSAVYLCASSLGGGSGGGETQYFGPGTRLLVL.

This clone was detected only once. The chain recombines TRBV5-1 with TRBJ2-7; weak D call: TRBD1 (6 bases). V was trimmed by 4 bases and J by 4 bases, leaving 15 bases between them. This CDR3 spans 14 amino acids. Germline V gene lookup returns CDR1 SGHRS and CDR2 YFSETQ. The CDR3 DNA sequence: TGCGCCAGCAGCCCCCTAACAGGGAATTACGAGCAGTACGTC. Translating gives CASSPLTGNYEQYV.